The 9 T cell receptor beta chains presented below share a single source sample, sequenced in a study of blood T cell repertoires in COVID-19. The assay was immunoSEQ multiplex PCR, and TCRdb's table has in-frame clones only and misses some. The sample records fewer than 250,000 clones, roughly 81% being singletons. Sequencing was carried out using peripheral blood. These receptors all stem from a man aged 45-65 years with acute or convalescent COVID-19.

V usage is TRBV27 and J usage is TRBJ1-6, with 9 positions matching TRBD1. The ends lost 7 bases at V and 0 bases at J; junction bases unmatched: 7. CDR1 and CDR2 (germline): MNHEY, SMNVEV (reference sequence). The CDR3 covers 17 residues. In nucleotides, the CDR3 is TGTGCCAGCAAGATGGGACAGGGAAGCTCCTATAATTCACCCCTCCACTTT. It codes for CASKMGQGSSYNSPLHF.

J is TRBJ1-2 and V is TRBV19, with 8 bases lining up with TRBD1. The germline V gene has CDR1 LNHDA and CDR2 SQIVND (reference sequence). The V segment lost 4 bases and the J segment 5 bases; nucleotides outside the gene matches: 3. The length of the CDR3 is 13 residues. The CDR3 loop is CASSTTGVYGYTF. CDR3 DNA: TGTGCCAGTAGTACGACAGGGGTATATGGCTACACCTTC.

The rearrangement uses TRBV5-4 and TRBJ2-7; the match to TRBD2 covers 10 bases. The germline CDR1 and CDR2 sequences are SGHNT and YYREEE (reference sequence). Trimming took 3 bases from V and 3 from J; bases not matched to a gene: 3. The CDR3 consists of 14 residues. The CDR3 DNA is TGTGCCAGCAGCTCTCTAGCGGGGGACTACGAGCAGTACTTC. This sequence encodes CASSSLAGDYEQYF. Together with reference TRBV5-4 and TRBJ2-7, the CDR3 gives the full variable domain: ETGVTQSPTHLIKTRGQQVTLRCSSQSGHNTVSWYQQALGQGPQFIFQYYREEENGRGNFPPRFSGLQFPNYSSELNVNALELDDSALYLCASSSLAGDYEQYFGPGTRLTVT.

The CDR3 reads CASSLVPRSYEQYF. In nucleotides, the CDR3 is TGTGCCAGCAGCTTAGTCCCTCGCTCCTACGAGCAGTACTTC. V gene TRBV11-3 combines with J gene TRBJ2-7; no reliable D call. Germline assignment: CDR1 SGHNT and CDR2 YENEEA. CDR3 length: 14 amino acids. Between the trimmed V and J ends, which lost 1 base and 0 bases, there was a span of 7 bases.

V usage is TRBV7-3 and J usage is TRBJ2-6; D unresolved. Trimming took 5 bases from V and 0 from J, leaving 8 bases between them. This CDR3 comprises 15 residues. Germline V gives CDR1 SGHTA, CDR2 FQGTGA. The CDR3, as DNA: TGTGCCAGCAGCCCTCTGAGCTCTGGGGCCAACGTCCTGACTTTC. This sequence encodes CASSPLSSGANVLTF.

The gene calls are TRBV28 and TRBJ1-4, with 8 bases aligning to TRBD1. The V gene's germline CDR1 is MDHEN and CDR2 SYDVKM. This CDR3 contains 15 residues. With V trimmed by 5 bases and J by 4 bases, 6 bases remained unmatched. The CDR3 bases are TGTGCCAGCAGTGGACAGGGATGGAATAATGAAAAACTGTTTTTT. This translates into CASSGQGWNNEKLFF.

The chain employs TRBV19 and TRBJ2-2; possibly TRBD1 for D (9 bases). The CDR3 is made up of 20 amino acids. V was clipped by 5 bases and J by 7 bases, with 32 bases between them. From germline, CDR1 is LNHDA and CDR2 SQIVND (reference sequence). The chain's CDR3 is CASSRRTGDRGAGAIGELFF. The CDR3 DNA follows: TGTGCCAGTAGTCGACGGACAGGGGATCGAGGAGCGGGAGCCATCGGGGAGCTGTTTTTT. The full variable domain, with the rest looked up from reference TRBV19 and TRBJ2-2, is DGGITQSPKYLFRKEGQNVTLSCEQNLNHDAMYWYRQDPGQGLRLIYYSQIVNDFQKGDIAEGYSVSREKKESFPLTVTSAQKNPTAFYLCASSRRTGDRGAGAIGELFFGEGSRLTVL.

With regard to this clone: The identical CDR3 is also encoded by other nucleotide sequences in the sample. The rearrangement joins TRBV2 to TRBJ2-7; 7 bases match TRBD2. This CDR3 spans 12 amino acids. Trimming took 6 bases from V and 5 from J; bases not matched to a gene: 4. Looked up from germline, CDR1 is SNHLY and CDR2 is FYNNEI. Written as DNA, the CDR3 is TGTGCCAGCAGCAGCGGGACCGACGAGCAGTACTTC. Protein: CASSSGTDEQYF.

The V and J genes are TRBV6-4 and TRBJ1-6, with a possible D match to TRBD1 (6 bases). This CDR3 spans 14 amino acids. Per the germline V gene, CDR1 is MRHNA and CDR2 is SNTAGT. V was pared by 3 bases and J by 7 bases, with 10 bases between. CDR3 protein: CASSERGTNSPLHF. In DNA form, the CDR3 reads TGTGCCAGCAGTGAGAGGGGGACCAATTCACCCCTCCACTTT.